This T cell receptor (beta chain) appears in the sequencing data of a study of technical replicates of blood from several donors. Trimming removed 1 base from V and 0 bases from J, with 9 bases in between. The germline gives CDR1 GTSNPN, CDR2 SVGIG (reference sequence). The length of the CDR3 is 14 residues. Using immunoSEQ multiplex PCR, the repertoire was profiled, and TCRdb retains in-frame clones only, with some absent. The sample lists around 70,000 clones, about 97% occurring once. This rearrangement joins TRBV30 to TRBJ1-1, with D unclear. This TCR came from a human donor in good health. Source material: T cells isolated from PBMCs. The CDR3 DNA reads as TGTGCCTGGAGTGACTCCTTCATGAACACTGAAGCTTTCTTT. This encodes CAWSDSFMNTEAFF.